This TCR beta chain was identified in a study of blood T cells in healthy people across ages. PCR was performed a second time for about 6 to 11 cycles using a sample-barcoded 5' primer and a J-beta primer mix. One entry per CDR3 protein results from TCRdb running MiXCR on the 5' RACE reads. The table has some 700,000 distinct CDR3 sequences, 22% seen once. In its sample, this clonotype was seen a few times. What it binds is unknown. Trimming cost V 4 bases and J 1 base; bases outside gene matches: 16. The CDR3 contains 19 residues. Per germline, CDR1 SGHRS and CDR2 YFSETQ. Findings and caveats of the study: It was held that diversity estimates obtained from one million T cells represented underestimates. Strong correlation linked observed beta diversity and percent naive T cells.

Those donating, healthy Caucasian individuals from Russia, were aged about 6 to 100. RNA extraction gave at least 5.5 micrograms of total RNA per sample. V is TRBV5-1 and J is TRBJ2-1, with 8 bases fitting TRBD2. The sample comprised blood. This sequence was found in a man between 65 and 85 years old in good health. The CDR3 DNA is TGCGCCAGCAGCCAGGACTGGCGGGGGGTATATAGTTCCTACAATGAGCAGTTCTTC. Protein product: CASSQDWRGVYSSYNEQFF. The variable domain in full, with the rest retrieved from reference TRBV5-1 and TRBJ2-1, is KAGVTQTPRYLIKTRGQQVTLSCSPISGHRSVSWYQQTPGQGLQFLFEYFSETQRNKGNFPGRFSGRQFSNSRSEMNVSTLELGDSALYLCASSQDWRGVYSSYNEQFFGPGTRLTVL.